This T cell receptor beta chain was sequenced in a study of blood T cell repertoires in COVID-19. Germline CDR1 is ENHRY and CDR2 is SYGVKD. The V end lost 10 bases, the J end lost 3 bases, and 15 bases lay between the germline ends. This CDR3 has 13 amino acids. The repertoire was sequenced with immunoSEQ multiplex PCR; TCRdb's copy has only in-frame clones and lacks some. Here the sample spans about 360,000 clones, approximately 86% being singletons. The chain carries TRBV10-3 and TRBJ2-5; D may be TRBD1 (6 bases). The sequencing sample was made of peripheral blood. The clonotype comes from a woman aged 55-69 years with COVID-19, enrolled during active disease. The CDR3 bases are TGTGCCAGCAAAGGGGCAGGGGAAGAGACCCAGTACTTC. Its translation is CASKGAGEETQYF.